This T cell receptor beta chain was observed in a study of blood T cell repertoires in COVID-19. Study details: Both acute and convalescent COVID-19 samples were obtained from the United States, Italy and Spain.

Germline V lookup: CDR1 SEHNR, CDR2 FQNEAQ (reference sequence). The V gene lost 5 bases and the J gene lost 1 base, with 9 bases spanning the gap. This CDR3 comprises 13 residues. The method was immunoSEQ multiplex PCR; TCRdb's version includes in-frame clones alone and lacks a portion of them. The repertoire has 200,000 or so clones, approximately 90% of them found once; the top ten carry 15% to 20%. Concerning this clone: Other DNA sequences of this sample code for an identical CDR3.

The V call is TRBV7-9, the J call TRBJ2-7, with D possibly matching TRBD1 (6 bases). Sequencing was performed on peripheral blood. This receptor was taken from a man aged 45-60 years with COVID-19, enrolled during active disease. DNA of the CDR3: TGTGCCAGCAGCCCAAGGGGGTCCTACGAGCAGTACTTC. This codes for CASSPRGSYEQYF. The full variable domain, in which reference TRBV7-9 and TRBJ2-7 provide the parts outside the CDR3, is DTGVSQNPRHKITKRGQNVTFRCDPISEHNRLYWYRQTLGQGPEFLTYFQNEAQLEKSRLLSDRFSAERPKGSFSTLEIQRTEQGDSAMYLCASSPRGSYEQYFGPGTRLTVT.